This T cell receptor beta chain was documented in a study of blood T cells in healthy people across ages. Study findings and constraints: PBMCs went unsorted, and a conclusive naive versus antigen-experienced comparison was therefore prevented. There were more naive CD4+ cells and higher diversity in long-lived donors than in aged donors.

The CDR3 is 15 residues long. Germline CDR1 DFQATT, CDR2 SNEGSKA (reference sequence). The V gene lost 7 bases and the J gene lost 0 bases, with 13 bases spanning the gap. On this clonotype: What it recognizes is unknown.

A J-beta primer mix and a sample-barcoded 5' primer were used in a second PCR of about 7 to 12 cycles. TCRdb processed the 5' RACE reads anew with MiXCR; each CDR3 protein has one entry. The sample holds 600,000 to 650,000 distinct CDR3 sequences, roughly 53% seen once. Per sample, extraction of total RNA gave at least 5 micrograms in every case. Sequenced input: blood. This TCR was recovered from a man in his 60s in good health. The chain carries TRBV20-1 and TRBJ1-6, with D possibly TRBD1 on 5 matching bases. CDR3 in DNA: TGCAGTGTCGGGACGGCGAGCTCCTATAATTCACCCCTCCACTTT. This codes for CSVGTASSYNSPLHF.